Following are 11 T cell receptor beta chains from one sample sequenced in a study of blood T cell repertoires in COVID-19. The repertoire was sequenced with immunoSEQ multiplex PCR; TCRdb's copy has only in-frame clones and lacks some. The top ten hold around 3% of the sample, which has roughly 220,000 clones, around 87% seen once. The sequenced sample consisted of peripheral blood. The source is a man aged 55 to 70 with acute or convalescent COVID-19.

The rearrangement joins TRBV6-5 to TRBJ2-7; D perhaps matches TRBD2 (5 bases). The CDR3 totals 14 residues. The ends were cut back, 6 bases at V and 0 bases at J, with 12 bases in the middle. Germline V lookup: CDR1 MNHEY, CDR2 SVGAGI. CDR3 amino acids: CASSSGLISYEQYF. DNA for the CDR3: TGTGCCAGCAGCAGCGGACTTATCTCCTACGAGCAGTACTTC.

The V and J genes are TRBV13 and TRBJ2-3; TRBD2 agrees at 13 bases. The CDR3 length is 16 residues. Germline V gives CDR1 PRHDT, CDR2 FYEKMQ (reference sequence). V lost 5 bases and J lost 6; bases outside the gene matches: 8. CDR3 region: CASSPSLAGGQDTQYF. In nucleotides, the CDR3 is TGTGCCAGCAGCCCCTCACTAGCGGGGGGGCAGGATACGCAGTATTTT.

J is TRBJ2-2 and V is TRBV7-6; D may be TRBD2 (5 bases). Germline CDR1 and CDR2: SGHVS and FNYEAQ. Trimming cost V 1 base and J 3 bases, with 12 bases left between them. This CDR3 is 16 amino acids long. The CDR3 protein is CASSLGPSGYTGELFF. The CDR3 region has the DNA TGTGCCAGCAGCTTAGGCCCGTCGGGATACACCGGGGAGCTGTTTTTT.

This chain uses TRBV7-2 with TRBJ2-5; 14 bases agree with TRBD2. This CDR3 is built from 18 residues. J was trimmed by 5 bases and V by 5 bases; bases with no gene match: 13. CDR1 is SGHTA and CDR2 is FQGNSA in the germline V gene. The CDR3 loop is CASSIRTSGGPVGETQYF. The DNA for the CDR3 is TGTGCCAGCAGCATCCGGACTAGCGGGGGGCCAGTGGGCGAGACCCAGTACTTC. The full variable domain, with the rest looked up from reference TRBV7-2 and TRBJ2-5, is GAGVSQSPSNKVTEKGKDVELRCDPISGHTALYWYRQSLGQGLEFLIYFQGNSAPDKSGLPSDRFSAERTGGSVSTLTIQRTQQEDSAVYLCASSIRTSGGPVGETQYFGPGTRLLVL.

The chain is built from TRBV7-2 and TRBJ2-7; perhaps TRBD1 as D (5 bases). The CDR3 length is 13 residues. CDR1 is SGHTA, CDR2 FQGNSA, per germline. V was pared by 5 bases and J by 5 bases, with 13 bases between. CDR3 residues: CASSRPPRDEQYF. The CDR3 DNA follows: TGTGCCAGCAGCCGCCCCCCCAGGGACGAGCAGTACTTC.

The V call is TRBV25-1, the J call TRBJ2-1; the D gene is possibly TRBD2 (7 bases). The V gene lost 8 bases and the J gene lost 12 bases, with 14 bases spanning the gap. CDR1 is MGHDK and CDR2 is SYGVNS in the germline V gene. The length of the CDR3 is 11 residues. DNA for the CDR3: TGTGCCAGCTTGGGGGGGGCCGTGCAGTTCTTC. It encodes CASLGGAVQFF.

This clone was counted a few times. CDR3 bases: TGTGCCAGCAGTGAGGTGGACTCCCTGAGGGATACGCAGTATTTT. It codes for CASSEVDSLRDTQYF. The V and J genes are TRBV2 and TRBJ2-3, with D possibly TRBD2 on 5 matching bases. Germline loops: CDR1 SNHLY, CDR2 FYNNEI. V lost 3 bases and J 6 bases, leaving 16 bases between the germline ends. The CDR3 totals 15 residues.

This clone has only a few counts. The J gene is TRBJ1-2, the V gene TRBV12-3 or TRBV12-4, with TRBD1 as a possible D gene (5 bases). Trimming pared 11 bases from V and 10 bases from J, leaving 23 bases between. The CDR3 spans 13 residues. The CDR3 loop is CAGVSQGRGDYTF. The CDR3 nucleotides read TGTGCCGGGGTATCTCAGGGACGCGGGGACTACACCTTC.

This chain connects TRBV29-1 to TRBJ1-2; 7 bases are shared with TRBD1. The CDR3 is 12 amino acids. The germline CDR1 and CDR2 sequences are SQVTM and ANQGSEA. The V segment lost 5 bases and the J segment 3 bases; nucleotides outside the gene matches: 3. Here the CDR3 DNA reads TGCAGCGTTCCGACAGGGTACTATGGCTACACCTTC. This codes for CSVPTGYYGYTF. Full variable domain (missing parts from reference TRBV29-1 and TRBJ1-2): SAVISQKPSRDICQRGTSLTIQCQVDSQVTMMFWYRQQPGQSLTLIATANQGSEATYESGFVIDKFPISRPNLTFSTLTVSNMSPEDSSIYLCSVPTGYYGYTFGSGTRLTVV.

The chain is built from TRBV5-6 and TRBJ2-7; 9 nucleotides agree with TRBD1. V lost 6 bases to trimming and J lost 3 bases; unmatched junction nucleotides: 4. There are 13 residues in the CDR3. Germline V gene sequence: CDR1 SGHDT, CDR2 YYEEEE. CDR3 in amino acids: CASIHRGLYEQYF. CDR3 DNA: TGTGCCAGCATTCACAGGGGGCTCTACGAGCAGTACTTC. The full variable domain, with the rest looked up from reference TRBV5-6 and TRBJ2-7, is DAGVTQSPTHLIKTRGQQVTLRCSPKSGHDTVSWYQQALGQGPQFIFQYYEEEERQRGNFPDRFSGHQFPNYSSELNVNALLLGDSALYLCASIHRGLYEQYFGPGTRLTVT.

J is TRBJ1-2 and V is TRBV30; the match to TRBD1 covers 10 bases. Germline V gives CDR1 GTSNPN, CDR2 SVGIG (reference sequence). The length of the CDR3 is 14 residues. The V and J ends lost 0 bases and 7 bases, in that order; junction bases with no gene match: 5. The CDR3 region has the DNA TGTGCCTGGAGTGTAGGCGGGACAGGGGTTGGCTACACCTTC. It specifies CAWSVGGTGVGYTF.